The rows below give T cell receptor beta chains drawn from one sample of a study of regulatory T cells in long-lasting Graves disease. TCRdb called the multiplex PCR reads again in MiXCR, with one record for every CDR3 protein. The table includes over 450,000 distinct CDR3 sequences, 20% to 25% detected once. The sequencing here drew on peripheral blood mononuclear cells (PBMCs), taken when the disease was refractory, from a patient treated with antithyroid drugs. The receptors were sampled from a female donor with Graves disease. Both conserved end residues are part of each CDR3. Fields, in order: clone size, V gene, D gene, J gene, CDR3 DNA, CDR3 protein. D genes are given only for firm matches. Expanded clones get a size class; other rows say once, few or many, or leave the size out.

abundance: many; v_gene: TRBV7-9; d_gene: TRBD1; j_gene: TRBJ1-4; CDR3nt: TGTGCCAGCAGCTACCGCCTGGGCAGGGGGTATGAAAAACTGTTTTTT; CDR3aa: CASSYRLGRGYEKLFF
abundance: many; v_gene: TRBV28; d_gene: NA; j_gene: TRBJ1-1; CDR3nt: TGTGCCACATCCTCGGGAGACACTGAAGCTTTCTTT; CDR3aa: CATSSGDTEAFF
abundance: NA; v_gene: TRBV7-8; d_gene: NA; j_gene: TRBJ1-2; CDR3nt: TGTGCCAGCAGCTTAGGAGGGAGTTTGACTGGCTACACCTTC; CDR3aa: CASSLGGSLTGYTF
abundance: NA; v_gene: TRBV19; d_gene: NA; j_gene: TRBJ2-7; CDR3nt: TGTGCCAGTGGAGGCAGGGGAATCTACGAGCAGTACTTC; CDR3aa: CASGGRGIYEQYF
abundance: few; v_gene: TRBV20-1; d_gene: TRBD1; j_gene: TRBJ2-7; CDR3nt: TGCAGTGCTAGAGACCCGGGACAGGGGGCGGACGAGCAGTACTTC; CDR3aa: CSARDPGQGADEQYF
abundance: NA; v_gene: TRBV29-1; d_gene: TRBD2; j_gene: TRBJ2-7; CDR3nt: TGCAGCGTCGCCGGGACTAGCGGTCCCTACGAGCAGTACTTC; CDR3aa: CSVAGTSGPYEQYF
abundance: many; v_gene: TRBV28; d_gene: NA; j_gene: TRBJ2-5; CDR3nt: TGTGCCAGCAGTGGAGGACAGTTCCAAGAGACCCAGTACTTC; CDR3aa: CASSGGQFQETQYF
abundance: NA; v_gene: TRBV9; d_gene: NA; j_gene: TRBJ2-3; CDR3nt: TGTGCCAGCAGTAGCGCCCCGGGGGCTGTGTCTAGCACAGATACGCAGTATTTT; CDR3aa: CASSSAPGAVSSTDTQYF
abundance: NA; v_gene: TRBV11-2; d_gene: NA; j_gene: TRBJ1-2; CDR3nt: TGTGCCAGCAGCTTTTCCCCGGACGCCGGCGGGGGGGACTATGGCTACACCTTC; CDR3aa: CASSFSPDAGGGDYGYTF
abundance: NA; v_gene: TRBV7-2; d_gene: NA; j_gene: TRBJ1-2; CDR3nt: TGTGCCAGCAGCTTAAGGCGGGAAACAGTTAGCTACACCTTC; CDR3aa: CASSLRRETVSYTF
abundance: NA; v_gene: TRBV14; d_gene: NA; j_gene: TRBJ2-4; CDR3nt: TGTGCCAGCAGACCCCCCGGGACCTGGAAGACCAAAAACATTCAGTACTTC; CDR3aa: CASRPPGTWKTKNIQYF
abundance: NA; v_gene: TRBV25-1; d_gene: NA; j_gene: TRBJ1-3; CDR3nt: TGTGCCAGCGAAGACGTTACTGGAAACGCCATATATTTT; CDR3aa: CASEDVTGNAIYF
abundance: few; v_gene: TRBV7-9; d_gene: NA; j_gene: TRBJ2-5; CDR3nt: TGTGCCAGCAGCGGTACCGGGACCCCCAAAGAGACCCAGTACTTC; CDR3aa: CASSGTGTPKETQYF
abundance: few; v_gene: TRBV20-1; d_gene: NA; j_gene: TRBJ1-6; CDR3nt: TGCAGTGCTAGGGAGGGTGGGGATTCACCCCTCCACTTT; CDR3aa: CSAREGGDSPLHF
abundance: many; v_gene: TRBV28; d_gene: TRBD1; j_gene: TRBJ2-7; CDR3nt: TGTGCCAGCAGTGTGGGACAGGGGCTCGGCGAGCAGTACTTC; CDR3aa: CASSVGQGLGEQYF
abundance: NA; v_gene: TRBV29-1; d_gene: NA; j_gene: TRBJ2-2; CDR3nt: TGCAGCGTTCTGACGGGCACCGGGGAGCTGTTTTTT; CDR3aa: CSVLTGTGELFF
abundance: many; v_gene: TRBV27; d_gene: NA; j_gene: TRBJ1-2; CDR3nt: TGTGCCAGCAGCGCCGTGGGGGATGGCTACACCTTC; CDR3aa: CASSAVGDGYTF
abundance: NA; v_gene: TRBV20-1; d_gene: TRBD2; j_gene: TRBJ2-7; CDR3nt: TGCAGGGGACGGCGGGAGCCTTTGAAGCAGTACTTC; CDR3aa: CRGRREPLKQYF
abundance: NA; v_gene: TRBV6-1; d_gene: NA; j_gene: TRBJ1-1; CDR3nt: TGTGCCAGCAGTACTACACCGAACACTGAAGCTTTCTTT; CDR3aa: CASSTTPNTEAFF
abundance: many; v_gene: TRBV28; d_gene: TRBD1; j_gene: TRBJ2-5; CDR3nt: TGTGCCACACAGGGGTCGAGTGAGACCCAGTACTTC; CDR3aa: CATQGSSETQYF
abundance: NA; v_gene: TRBV7-6; d_gene: NA; j_gene: TRBJ2-2; CDR3nt: TGTGCCAGCAGCTTAAATTCCGTTAGGCAGGGCGCCGGGGAGCTGTTTTTT; CDR3aa: CASSLNSVRQGAGELFF
abundance: many; v_gene: TRBV20-1; d_gene: NA; j_gene: TRBJ2-5; CDR3nt: TGCAGTGCTTCGCTCACGGGACGACAAGAGACCCAGTACTTC; CDR3aa: CSASLTGRQETQYF